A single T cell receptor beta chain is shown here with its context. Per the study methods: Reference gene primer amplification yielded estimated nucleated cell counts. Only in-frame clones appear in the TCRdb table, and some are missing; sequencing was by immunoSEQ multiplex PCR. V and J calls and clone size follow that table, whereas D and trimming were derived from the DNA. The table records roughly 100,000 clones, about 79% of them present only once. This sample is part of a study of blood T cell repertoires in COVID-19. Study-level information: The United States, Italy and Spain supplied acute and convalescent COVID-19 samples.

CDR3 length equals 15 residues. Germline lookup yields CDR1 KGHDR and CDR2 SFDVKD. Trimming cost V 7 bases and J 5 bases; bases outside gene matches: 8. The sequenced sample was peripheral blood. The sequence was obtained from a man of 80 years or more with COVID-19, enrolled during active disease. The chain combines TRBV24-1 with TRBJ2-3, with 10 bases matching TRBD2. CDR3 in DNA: TGTGCCACCAGCACCAGCGGGAGGGCCAGAGATACGCAGTATTTT. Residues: CATSTSGRARDTQYF.